The 24 T cell receptor beta chains below were found in one sample sequenced in a study of blood T cell repertoires in COVID-19. Assay: immunoSEQ multiplex PCR; the TCRdb copy retains only in-frame clones and omits some. The data show around 340,000 clones, about 88% seen once. Sequencing was performed on PBMCs or T cells enriched from blood (not recorded which). Source of these receptors: a woman in her twenties or thirties who had been exposed to COVID-19.

The CDR3 region is CASISPADGNQPQHF. The CDR3 DNA reads as TGTGCCAGCATTTCCCCGGCGGATGGCAATCAGCCCCAGCATTTT. The rearrangement uses TRBV28 and TRBJ1-5, with D unresolved. CDR3 length: 15 residues. V was cut by 7 bases and J by 2 bases, with 15 bases left in between. CDR1 is MDHEN, CDR2 SYDVKM, per germline.

The chain links TRBV19 to TRBJ1-5; TRBD1 matches 7 bases. The CDR3 is 16 amino acids. Germline loops: CDR1 LNHDA, CDR2 SQIVND (reference sequence). The V and J ends lost 1 base and 7 bases, in that order; junction bases with no gene match: 10. The CDR3 DNA reads as TGTGCCAGTAGTATAGGAGTCGGGACAGTCGACCAGCCCCAGCATTTT. Protein sequence: CASSIGVGTVDQPQHF.

This rearrangement joins TRBV19 to TRBJ2-1; tentative D call: TRBD1 (6 bases). V was trimmed by 4 bases and J by 5 bases, leaving 9 bases between them. The CDR3 is 13 residues long. Germline-derived CDR1 and CDR2 are LNHDA and SQIVND (reference sequence). Written as DNA, the CDR3 is TGTGCCAGTAGTACGACAGGTCACAATGAGCAGTTCTTC. It is translated as CASSTTGHNEQFF. Complete variable domain (other parts from reference TRBV19 and TRBJ2-1): DGGITQSPKYLFRKEGQNVTLSCEQNLNHDAMYWYRQDPGQGLRLIYYSQIVNDFQKGDIAEGYSVSREKKESFPLTVTSAQKNPTAFYLCASSTTGHNEQFFGPGTRLTVL.

The chain joins TRBV2 to TRBJ1-2; D uncertain. V was shortened by 2 bases and J by 8 bases, with 9 bases between the two germline ends. CDR3 length: 12 amino acids. Germline CDR1 SNHLY, CDR2 FYNNEI. CDR3 loop: CASSESFGGYTF. The CDR3 nucleotides are TGTGCCAGCAGTGAAAGCTTCGGGGGCTACACCTTC.

The chain carries TRBV7-2 and TRBJ2-7; perhaps TRBD1 as D (5 bases). V lost 4 bases, J lost 6 bases, and 13 bases lay in between. The CDR3 runs 13 residues. Looked up from germline, CDR1 is SGHTA and CDR2 is FQGNSA. CDR3 sequence: CASSSDIGAEQYF. The CDR3 bases are TGTGCCAGCAGCTCAGATATTGGGGCCGAGCAGTACTTC.

The rearrangement uses TRBV6-4 and TRBJ2-1; TRBD2 agrees at 9 bases. J lost 6 bases, V lost 3 bases, and 3 bases had no gene match. This CDR3 spans 14 amino acids. Per germline, CDR1 MRHNA and CDR2 SNTAGT. The DNA of the CDR3 is TGTGCCAGCAGTGAGGGACTAGCCAGCAATGAGCAGTTCTTC. This codes for CASSEGLASNEQFF.

In its sample, this clone was seen a few times. The V call is TRBV7-2, the J call TRBJ1-4, with 7 positions matching TRBD1. The CDR3 spans 15 residues. The ends lost 5 bases at V and 8 bases at J; junction bases unmatched: 11. Germline CDR1 and CDR2: SGHTA and FQGNSA. The CDR3 nucleotides are TGTGCCAGCAGCCTCTTGGGACAGTCGGTCGAAAAACTGTTTTTT. Translating it yields CASSLLGQSVEKLFF. The full variable domain, in which reference TRBV7-2 and TRBJ1-4 provide the parts outside the CDR3, is GAGVSQSPSNKVTEKGKDVELRCDPISGHTALYWYRQSLGQGLEFLIYFQGNSAPDKSGLPSDRFSAERTGGSVSTLTIQRTQQEDSAVYLCASSLLGQSVEKLFFGSGTQLSVL.

The V call is TRBV27, the J call TRBJ1-4; D gene ambiguous. V shed 6 bases and J shed 0 bases, with 14 bases lying between them. The CDR3 sequence is 16 residues long. Germline V lookup: CDR1 MNHEY, CDR2 SMNVEV (reference sequence). CDR3 nucleotides: TGTGCCAGCAGCAGAAGACTGGTTGCAACTAATGAAAAACTGTTTTTT. Protein: CASSRRLVATNEKLFF. The variable domain in full, completed from reference TRBV27 and TRBJ1-4, reads EAQVTQNPRYLITVTGKKLTVTCSQNMNHEYMSWYRQDPGLGLRQIYYSMNVEVTDKGDVPEGYKVSRKEKRNFPLILESPSPNQTSLYFCASSRRLVATNEKLFFGSGTQLSVL.

The chain recombines TRBV18 with TRBJ1-4; no definite D call. V dropped 3 bases and J dropped 2 bases, with 16 bases sitting between them. The CDR3 spans 17 residues. Germline-derived CDR1 and CDR2 are KGHSH and LQKENI. The CDR3 spells CASSPRPQFPTNEKLFF. The CDR3 DNA sequence: TGTGCCAGCTCACCTCGACCACAGTTTCCCACTAATGAAAAACTGTTTTTT.

The chain has TRBV2 and TRBJ1-1; unclear D gene. The ends were cut back, 2 bases at V and 5 bases at J, with 15 bases in the middle. The length of the CDR3 is 15 residues. The germline V gene encodes CDR1 SNHLY and CDR2 FYNNEI. The CDR3: CASSEPSSRVTEAFF. The DNA for the CDR3 is TGTGCCAGCAGTGAACCCTCAAGTCGAGTTACTGAAGCTTTCTTT. The full variable domain, with the rest looked up from reference TRBV2 and TRBJ1-1, is EPEVTQTPSHQVTQMGQEVILRCVPISNHLYFYWYRQILGQKVEFLVSFYNNEISEKSEIFDDQFSVERPDGSNFTLKIRSTKLEDSAMYFCASSEPSSRVTEAFFGQGTRLTVV.

V usage is TRBV6-1 and J usage is TRBJ1-2; D unclear. CDR1 is MNHNS and CDR2 is SASEGT in the germline V gene. The CDR3 contains 14 residues. Trimming removed 1 base at V and 5 bases at J, with 11 bases between. The DNA for the CDR3 is TGTGCCAGCAGTGAAGGCAGGCCGAAGTATGGCTACACCTTC. Translating it yields CASSEGRPKYGYTF.

This chain joins TRBV27 and TRBJ1-2, with 8 bases matching TRBD1. The trim removed 5 bases at V and 6 bases at J, leaving 8 bases unmatched. The CDR3 extends over 14 amino acids. Germline CDR1 and CDR2: MNHEY and SMNVEV (reference sequence). CDR3 residues: CASSASGGIDGYTF. DNA for the CDR3: TGTGCCAGCAGTGCTTCAGGGGGCATCGATGGCTACACCTTC.

The rearrangement joins TRBV13 to TRBJ2-1; possibly TRBD1 for D (5 bases). Germline loops: CDR1 PRHDT, CDR2 FYEKMQ (reference sequence). Trimming took off 5 bases at V and 1 base at J, with 9 bases between the two ends. This CDR3 has 14 amino acids. CDR3: CASSLAGSYNEQFF. In DNA, the CDR3 is TGTGCCAGCAGCCTGGCAGGGTCCTACAATGAGCAGTTCTTC.

The chain joins TRBV18 to TRBJ2-7, with 9 bases that match TRBD1. Germline loops: CDR1 KGHSH, CDR2 LQKENI. V shed 2 bases and J 4 bases; nucleotides not matched to a gene: 9. This CDR3 spans 16 amino acids. CDR3 sequence: CASSPMPGQGGYEQYF. CDR3 DNA: TGTGCCAGCTCACCAATGCCGGGACAGGGTGGGTACGAGCAGTACTTC.

The J gene is TRBJ2-7, the V gene TRBV10-3; TRBD1 agrees at 9 bases. The V gene's germline CDR1 is ENHRY and CDR2 SYGVKD. After removal of 2 bases from V and 6 bases from J, the junction contained 8 bases not matched to a gene. The CDR3 loop spans 15 amino acids. CDR3 sequence reads: CAISEPGQGMLEQYF. The CDR3 DNA reads TGTGCCATCAGTGAGCCGGGACAGGGAATGCTCGAGCAGTACTTC.

The genes are TRBV29-1 and TRBJ2-7, with D possibly TRBD1 on 6 matching bases. The CDR3 sequence is 12 residues long. Trimming left V 7 bases short and J 5 bases short, with 15 bases between. CDR1 is SQVTM, CDR2 ANQGSEA, per germline. The CDR3 region is CSAGKGGDEQYF. Here the CDR3 DNA reads TGCAGCGCGGGGAAAGGGGGTGACGAGCAGTACTTC.

The chain carries TRBV18 and TRBJ1-4; D remains unclear. The CDR3 has 13 residues. Germline CDR1 is KGHSH and CDR2 is LQKENI. Trimming left V 3 bases short and J 6 bases short, with 8 bases between. CDR3 amino acids: CASSPRGDEKLFF. The CDR3 nucleotides are TGTGCCAGCTCACCCCGGGGTGATGAAAAACTGTTTTTT. The full variable domain, its missing parts supplied by reference TRBV18 and TRBJ1-4, is NAGVMQNPRHLVRRRGQEARLRCSPMKGHSHVYWYRQLPEEGLKFMVYLQKENIIDESGMPKERFSAEFPKEGPSILRIQQVVRGDSAAYFCASSPRGDEKLFFGSGTQLSVL.

The CDR3 loop reads CASSQTGAPNYGYTF. The CDR3 DNA is TGTGCCAGCAGCCAGACAGGGGCGCCTAACTATGGCTACACCTTC. The rearrangement uses TRBV28 and TRBJ1-2; 8 bases map to TRBD1. The CDR3 is made up of 15 amino acids. With 6 bases clipped from V and 0 bases from J, the junction kept 6 bases outside the gene matches. Germline V gene lookup returns CDR1 MDHEN and CDR2 SYDVKM.

The CDR3 sequence: CASSAGRGNGYTF. For the CDR3, the DNA is TGTGCCAGCAGCGCGGGGCGGGGGAATGGCTACACCTTC. The chain recombines TRBV6-5 with TRBJ1-2; D is possibly TRBD1 (5 bases). From germline, CDR1 is MNHEY and CDR2 SVGAGI. The CDR3 is 13 amino acids. V lost 6 bases and J 6 bases, leaving 14 bases between the germline ends.

V gene TRBV19 combines with J gene TRBJ2-7; D may be TRBD2 (5 bases). Trimming left V 3 bases short and J 0 bases short, with 12 bases between. CDR3 length equals 15 residues. Germline V gene data show CDR1 as LNHDA and CDR2 as SQIVND (reference sequence). The CDR3 protein is CASSMGDLSSYEQYF. CDR3 bases: TGTGCCAGTAGTATGGGAGACTTAAGCTCCTACGAGCAGTACTTC.

The chain couples TRBV11-1 to TRBJ2-5; TRBD2 agrees at 12 bases. CDR3 size: 16 residues. V shed 4 bases and J 1 base; nucleotides not matched to a gene: 4. The V gene's germline CDR1 is SGHAT and CDR2 FQDESV (reference sequence). CDR3 nucleotides: TGTGCCAGCAGCTCCGGACTAGCGGGGCGCCAAGAGACCCAGTACTTC. Translated, it gives CASSSGLAGRQETQYF.

This sequence joins TRBV15 and TRBJ2-1, with 15 bases identical to TRBD2. From germline, CDR1 is LNHNV and CDR2 YYDKDF (reference sequence). The CDR3 covers 16 residues. With 1 base clipped from V and 7 bases from J, the junction kept 2 bases outside the gene matches. CDR3 loop: CATSRAGLAGGNEQFF. The CDR3 DNA reads TGTGCCACCAGCAGAGCTGGACTAGCGGGAGGGAATGAGCAGTTCTTC. The full variable domain, rest sourced from reference TRBV15 and TRBJ2-1, is DAMVIQNPRYQVTQFGKPVTLSCSQTLNHNVMYWYQQKSSQAPKLLFHYYDKDFNNEADTPDNFQSRRPNTSFCFLDIRSPGLGDTAMYLCATSRAGLAGGNEQFFGPGTRLTVL.

This chain connects TRBV7-2 to TRBJ1-5, with D perhaps TRBD1 (5 bases). V was clipped by 1 base and J by 0 bases, with 10 bases between them. This CDR3 spans 16 amino acids. Per the germline V gene, CDR1 is SGHTA and CDR2 is FQGNSA. The CDR3 sequence: CASSLEGSYSNQPQHF. In DNA form, the CDR3 reads TGTGCCAGCAGCTTAGAGGGGTCTTATAGCAATCAGCCCCAGCATTTT.

J is TRBJ1-1 and V is TRBV6-5, with D possibly matching TRBD1 (5 bases). The CDR3 runs to 13 residues. Between the trimmed V and J ends, which lost 2 bases and 4 bases, there was a span of 8 bases. Germline lookup yields CDR1 MNHEY and CDR2 SVGAGI. In nucleotides, the CDR3 is TGTGCCAGCAGTTACGAAGGGGTCACTGAAGCTTTCTTT. Translating gives CASSYEGVTEAFF.